The next 26 T cell receptor beta chains were all read from a single sample in a study of control samples from healthy donors and cancer patients (dated by TCRdb to the early 2020s). Library prep was done by the immunoSEQ multiplex PCR assay. What TCRdb holds here is the immuneACCESS table cut down to in-frame rearrangements. Part of the clones is not present; checked against another copy, under half of the missing clones reflect an unresolved V gene, and the others are unexplained. The sample has approximately 110,000 clones on record, approximately 91% of them singletons. The ten largest clones add up to 7.8% of the sample. Sequencing used blood. All receptors come from a woman aged 18-29 years in good health.

CDR3 protein: CASTEGGEPLNTEAFF. For the CDR3, the DNA is TGTGCCAGCACCGAGGGGGGGGAACCTTTGAACACTGAAGCTTTCTTT. The rearrangement joins TRBV28 to TRBJ1-1; D is possibly TRBD1 (6 bases). Germline V gives CDR1 MDHEN, CDR2 SYDVKM. V lost 7 bases, J lost 0 bases, and 18 bases lay in between. The CDR3 has 16 residues.

The J gene is TRBJ2-5, the V gene TRBV10-1; TRBD2 is a possible D gene (6 bases). The CDR3 has 15 residues. Germline CDR1 WNHNN, CDR2 SYGVQD (reference sequence). V was shortened by 7 bases and J by 5 bases, with 20 bases between the two germline ends. The CDR3 DNA sequence: TGCGCCAGCATGAGATGGGAGGTCGCCTTGGAGACCCAGTACTTC. Translating gives CASMRWEVALETQYF.

The genes are TRBV9 and TRBJ2-3; D unclear. CDR1 and CDR2 (germline): SGDLS, YYNGEE. The CDR3 consists of 16 residues. The germline V and J ends were trimmed by 4 bases and 4 bases, with 19 bases remaining between them. CDR3 protein: CASSPGPFLTADTQYF. CDR3 DNA: TGTGCCAGCAGCCCCGGGCCCTTCCTCACCGCAGATACGCAGTATTTT.

The chain is built from TRBV28 and TRBJ1-5, with D tentatively TRBD1 (6 bases). V gave up 4 bases and J gave up 2 bases, with 18 bases separating them. The germline V gene has CDR1 MDHEN and CDR2 SYDVKM. The CDR3 is 17 residues long. This CDR3 is CASSYRTAVHRNQPQHF. CDR3 in DNA: TGTGCCAGCAGTTATCGGACAGCCGTTCATCGCAATCAGCCCCAGCATTTT.

V is TRBV7-2 and J is TRBJ1-2; TRBD1 agrees at 10 bases. The germline V gene has CDR1 SGHTA and CDR2 FQGNSA. The CDR3 totals 15 residues. V was pared by 3 bases and J by 8 bases, with 9 bases of the junction left unmatched. Written as DNA, the CDR3 is TGTGCCAGCAGCTTCGGCCCCGACAGGGGGCAAGGCTACACCTTC. It codes for CASSFGPDRGQGYTF.

The chain joins TRBV10-2 to TRBJ2-2; 8 bases line up with TRBD2. The CDR3 loop spans 16 amino acids. Germline CDR1 reads WSHSY; CDR2 reads SAAADI. V shed 7 bases and J 5 bases; nucleotides not matched to a gene: 12. CDR3 protein: CASTKRGTSGTGELFF. The CDR3 nucleotides are TGCGCCAGCACAAAACGGGGGACTAGTGGAACCGGGGAGCTGTTTTTT.

This clone was recorded only once. This chain links TRBV18 with TRBJ2-4; 11 bases line up with TRBD2. In germline, CDR1 is KGHSH, CDR2 LQKENI. The junction had 5 bases not matched to a gene; V was cut back by 2 bases and J by 8 bases. This CDR3 is 15 amino acids long. CDR3: CASSPLAGGRDIQYF. CDR3 in DNA: TGTGCCAGCTCACCATTAGCGGGAGGGAGGGACATTCAGTACTTC. The full variable domain, rest sourced from reference TRBV18 and TRBJ2-4, is NAGVMQNPRHLVRRRGQEARLRCSPMKGHSHVYWYRQLPEEGLKFMVYLQKENIIDESGMPKERFSAEFPKEGPSILRIQQVVRGDSAAYFCASSPLAGGRDIQYFGAGTRLSVL.

The chain carries TRBV6-5 and TRBJ2-2; perhaps TRBD2 as D (7 bases). The V end was cut by 7 bases, the J end by 7 bases, with 16 bases between. The CDR3 has 14 residues. From germline, CDR1 is MNHEY and CDR2 SVGAGI. The CDR3 bases are TGTGCCAGCAACAGAAGGGGAGGGGGCGGGGAGCTGTTTTTT. This codes for CASNRRGGGGELFF.

The CDR3 reads CASSPGTVATNEKLFF. Written as DNA, the CDR3 is TGTGCCAGCAGTCCCGGGACGGTTGCAACTAATGAAAAACTGTTTTTT. V usage is TRBV28 and J usage is TRBJ1-4; maybe TRBD1 (5 bases). The V and J ends lost 5 bases and 0 bases respectively, with 13 bases between them. CDR3 length: 16 residues. Germline loops: CDR1 MDHEN, CDR2 SYDVKM.

This chain uses TRBV9 with TRBJ2-1; 8 bases match TRBD2. V dropped 0 bases and J dropped 1; count of bases not matched to a gene: 15. Per germline, CDR1 SGDLS and CDR2 YYNGEE. The CDR3 loop spans 20 amino acids. For the CDR3, the DNA is TGTGCCAGCAGCGTAGCTGGGGTAGCGGGAAGGGTTTCGTCCTACAATGAGCAGTTCTTC. It translates to CASSVAGVAGRVSSYNEQFF.

In DNA, the CDR3 is TGTGCCAGCAGCCATATTGACAGGGGGGGCTACGAGCAGTACTTC. It yields the protein CASSHIDRGGYEQYF. The chain recombines TRBV3-1 (or the pseudogene TRBV3-2) with TRBJ2-7, with 9 bases fitting TRBD1. This CDR3 contains 15 residues. The V segment lost 3 bases and the J segment 3 bases; nucleotides outside the gene matches: 6. The germline gives CDR1 LGHDT, CDR2 YNNKEL (reference sequence).

The rearrangement links TRBV6-1 to TRBJ1-5, with 10 bases identical to TRBD1. The CDR3 covers 16 residues. V shed 3 bases, J shed 2 bases, and the junction held 4 bases outside the gene matches. Per the germline V gene, CDR1 is MNHNS and CDR2 is SASEGT. This CDR3 reads CASSEDRGKGNQPQHF. As DNA, the CDR3 is TGTGCCAGCAGTGAGGACAGGGGGAAAGGCAATCAGCCCCAGCATTTT.

J is TRBJ2-5 and V is TRBV29-1, with D hard to call. Germline V gives CDR1 SQVTM, CDR2 ANQGSEA. The V end was cut by 3 bases, the J end by 4 bases, with 6 bases between. The CDR3 is made up of 11 amino acids. The CDR3 DNA follows: TGCAGCGTTGATTATCTAGAGACCCAGTACTTC. Translated, it gives CSVDYLETQYF. The full variable domain, its missing parts supplied by reference TRBV29-1 and TRBJ2-5, is SAVISQKPSRDICQRGTSLTIQCQVDSQVTMMFWYRQQPGQSLTLIATANQGSEATYESGFVIDKFPISRPNLTFSTLTVSNMSPEDSSIYLCSVDYLETQYFGPGTRLLVL.

The rearrangement uses TRBV6-2 or TRBV6-3 and TRBJ1-3; D is perhaps TRBD1 (5 bases). Germline CDR1 reads MNHEY; CDR2 reads SVGEGT. Deletions cut 0 bases from V and 1 base from J, with 16 bases between. The CDR3 consists of 18 residues. For the CDR3, the DNA is TGTGCCAGCAGTTACTCTCGGGGGTCTTCGCCTTCTGGAAACACCATATATTTT. It yields the protein CASSYSRGSSPSGNTIYF.

The rearrangement joins TRBV4-3 to TRBJ2-5; 10 bases line up with TRBD2. There are 17 residues in the CDR3. V was pared by 4 bases and J by 2 bases, with 10 bases of the junction left unmatched. Germline V CDR1 and CDR2: LGHNA, YSLEER. CDR3 sequence reads: CASSPTVVAGGQETQYF. Written as DNA, the CDR3 is TGCGCCAGCAGCCCTACGGTGGTAGCGGGAGGACAAGAGACCCAGTACTTC.

This chain connects TRBV19 to TRBJ2-1; TRBD2 agrees at 12 bases. The V gene end was trimmed by 5 bases and the J gene end by 6 bases; junction bases not matched to a gene: 5. The V gene's germline CDR1 is LNHDA and CDR2 SQIVND (reference sequence). This CDR3 spans 15 amino acids. The CDR3 loop reads CASSSGLAGRNEQFF. The CDR3 nucleotides are TGTGCCAGTAGTTCAGGACTAGCGGGGCGCAATGAGCAGTTCTTC.

The J gene is TRBJ2-2, the V gene TRBV25-1; D unclear. This CDR3 spans 13 amino acids. Trimming removed 7 bases from V and 2 bases from J, with 8 bases in between. Germline CDR1 MGHDK, CDR2 SYGVNS. The CDR3 DNA sequence: TGTGCCAGCACTTTAGGAAACACCGGGGAGCTGTTTTTT. Residues: CASTLGNTGELFF.

The chain carries TRBV7-2 and TRBJ1-1; tentatively, D is TRBD1 (5 bases). Looked up from germline, CDR1 is SGHTA and CDR2 is FQGNSA. This CDR3 region has 13 residues. V was pared by 4 bases and J by 6 bases, with 12 bases between. The DNA for the CDR3 is TGTGCCAGCAGCTCCAGGGCACGGGCTGAAGCTTTCTTT. Protein sequence: CASSSRARAEAFF.

This sequence joins TRBV4-3 and TRBJ2-4; TRBD2 matches at 9 bases. Per germline, CDR1 LGHNA and CDR2 YSLEER. V was pared by 0 bases and J by 0 bases, with 12 bases of the junction left unmatched. The CDR3 contains 20 residues. This CDR3 reads CASSQESTGTSRRAKNIQYF. CDR3 coding DNA: TGCGCCAGCAGCCAAGAATCCACCGGGACTAGCAGAAGAGCCAAAAACATTCAGTACTTC.

The chain carries TRBV7-2 and TRBJ2-7; 8 bases line up with TRBD1. This CDR3 has 16 residues. V dropped 7 bases and J dropped 9; count of bases not matched to a gene: 20. The germline V gene has CDR1 SGHTA and CDR2 FQGNSA. The CDR3 spells CASKLGLQGVTVGQYF. The CDR3 region has the DNA TGTGCCAGCAAGCTTGGGCTACAGGGGGTGACAGTCGGGCAGTACTTC.

This clone was picked up a small number of times. V usage is TRBV4-3 and J usage is TRBJ2-5, with TRBD2 matching 13 bases. Trimming at V came to 1 base and at J to 9 bases, leaving 8 bases not matched to a gene. CDR1 is LGHNA and CDR2 is YSLEER in the germline V gene. The CDR3 length is 16 residues. CDR3 sequence: CASSQGWTSGSLSQYF. The CDR3 DNA reads TGCGCCAGCAGCCAAGGCTGGACTAGCGGGAGTCTGTCCCAGTACTTC.

The chain carries TRBV7-2 and TRBJ1-2; 9 nucleotides align to TRBD1. Trimming cost V 1 base and J 8 bases; bases outside gene matches: 8. Germline CDR1 SGHTA, CDR2 FQGNSA. The CDR3 runs to 15 residues. DNA for the CDR3: TGTGCCAGCAGCTTAGGAAACAGGGGGCGCGGAGGCTACACCTTC. Translation gives CASSLGNRGRGGYTF.

This sequence joins TRBV28 and TRBJ1-5; 7 positions agree with TRBD1. This CDR3 region has 13 residues. In germline, CDR1 is MDHEN, CDR2 SYDVKM. The V gene end was trimmed by 7 bases and the J gene end by 7 bases; junction bases not matched to a gene: 7. The CDR3 here is CASTGRGQQPQHF. The CDR3 DNA reads TGTGCCAGCACCGGAAGGGGGCAGCAGCCCCAGCATTTT.

The rearrangement uses TRBV6-5 and TRBJ2-7; TRBD1 agrees at 8 bases. Germline CDR1 reads MNHEY; CDR2 reads SVGAGI. The V gene end was trimmed by 2 bases and the J gene end by 4 bases; junction bases not matched to a gene: 7. The CDR3 spans 15 residues. For the CDR3, the DNA is TGTGCCAGCAGTTACGGCTTCGGGACAGGATACGAGCAGTACTTC. As protein: CASSYGFGTGYEQYF.

The chain recombines TRBV5-1 with TRBJ2-3, with D unclear. CDR1 and CDR2 from the germline V gene are SGHRS and YFSETQ. Between the trimmed V and J ends, which lost 4 bases and 6 bases, there was a span of 33 bases. The CDR3 spans 20 residues. The CDR3 reads CASSAAITLFRDTGWDTQYF. The CDR3 nucleotides read TGCGCCAGCAGCGCCGCCATCACCCTTTTCCGAGACACCGGTTGGGATACGCAGTATTTT. Full variable domain (missing parts from reference TRBV5-1 and TRBJ2-3): KAGVTQTPRYLIKTRGQQVTLSCSPISGHRSVSWYQQTPGQGLQFLFEYFSETQRNKGNFPGRFSGRQFSNSRSEMNVSTLELGDSALYLCASSAAITLFRDTGWDTQYFGPGTRLTVL.

The chain combines TRBV4-3 with TRBJ2-2, with no clear D. Germline V lookup: CDR1 LGHNA, CDR2 YSLEER. With 2 bases removed from V and 4 bases from J, the gap between germline ends came to 11 bases. The CDR3 covers 15 residues. The CDR3 here is CASSQRTRSTGELFF. CDR3 sequence (DNA): TGCGCCAGCAGCCAACGGACGAGGAGCACCGGGGAGCTGTTTTTT.